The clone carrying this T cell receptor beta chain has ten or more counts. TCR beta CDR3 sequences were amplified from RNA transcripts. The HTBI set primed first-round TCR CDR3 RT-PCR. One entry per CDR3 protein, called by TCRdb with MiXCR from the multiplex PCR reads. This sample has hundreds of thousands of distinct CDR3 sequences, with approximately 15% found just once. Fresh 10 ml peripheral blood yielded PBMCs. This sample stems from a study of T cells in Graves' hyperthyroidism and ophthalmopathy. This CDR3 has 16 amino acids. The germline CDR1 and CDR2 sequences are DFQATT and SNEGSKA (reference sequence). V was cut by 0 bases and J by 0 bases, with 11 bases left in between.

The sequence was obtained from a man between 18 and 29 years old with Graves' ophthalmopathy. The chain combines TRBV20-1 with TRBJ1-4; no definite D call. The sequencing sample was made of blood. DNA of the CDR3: TGCAGTGCTAGAGATCTTCAATACGCAACTAATGAAAAACTGTTTTTT. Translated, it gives CSARDLQYATNEKLFF.